This T cell receptor beta chain is drawn from a study of control samples from healthy donors and cancer patients. TCRdb keeps only in-frame clones here, not all; method: immunoSEQ multiplex PCR. This sample has about 140,000 clones, with about 91% found just once. The CDR3 loop spans 15 amino acids. V lost 3 bases and J 1 base, leaving 13 bases between the germline ends. Germline CDR1 reads KGHSH; CDR2 reads LQKENI. What was sequenced was blood. This rearrangement joins TRBV18 to TRBJ2-7; D not certain. This sequence was found in a man aged 18-30 years in good health. CDR3 sequence (DNA): TGTGCCAGCTCACCGTATGAGACAAGATCCTACGAGCAGTACTTC. Its translation is CASSPYETRSYEQYF. Full variable domain (rest looked up from reference TRBV18 and TRBJ2-7): NAGVMQNPRHLVRRRGQEARLRCSPMKGHSHVYWYRQLPEEGLKFMVYLQKENIIDESGMPKERFSAEFPKEGPSILRIQQVVRGDSAAYFCASSPYETRSYEQYFGPGTRLTVT.